Shown below are 28 T cell receptor beta chains from a single sample sequenced in a study of T cells in localized non-small cell lung cancer. Here immunoSEQ multiplex PCR was the method, and the copy in TCRdb shows in-frame clones only, minus some. The profile shows approximately 20,000 clones, around nine tenths of them singletons. This specimen was peripheral blood, taken before any cancer treatment. The receptors originated from a male donor older than 55 with stage I squamous cell lung carcinoma.

This rearrangement joins TRBV11-2 to TRBJ2-7, with 11 bases matching TRBD2. The CDR3 consists of 14 residues. Germline V lookup: CDR1 SGHAT, CDR2 FQNNGV. V shed 5 bases and J 4 bases; nucleotides not matched to a gene: 4. The CDR3 sequence is CASSATSGSYEQYF. The CDR3 DNA sequence: TGTGCCAGCAGCGCCACTAGCGGGAGTTACGAGCAGTACTTC.

The gene calls are TRBV29-1 and TRBJ2-3; D is undetermined. Germline CDR1 is SQVTM and CDR2 is ANQGSEA. This CDR3 contains 13 residues. V was pared by 4 bases and J by 6 bases, with 14 bases between. Here the CDR3 DNA reads TGCAGCGTTGGCCTGGCTGTGGGTGATACGCAGTATTTT. Its protein is CSVGLAVGDTQYF.

The CDR3: CASSEDRGRMQFF. Here the CDR3 DNA reads TGTGCCAGCTCAGAAGACAGGGGGCGGATGCAGTTCTTC. The chain employs TRBV18 and TRBJ2-1, with 10 bases lining up with TRBD1. The CDR3 has 13 residues. V was pared by 5 bases and J by 12 bases, with 7 bases of the junction left unmatched. The germline V gene has CDR1 KGHSH and CDR2 LQKENI.

The chain has TRBV10-3 and TRBJ2-5, with 16 positions matching TRBD2. This CDR3 spans 16 amino acids. The germline gives CDR1 ENHRY, CDR2 SYGVKD. J was trimmed by 8 bases and V by 5 bases; bases with no gene match: 8. The CDR3 coding sequence is TGTGCCATCAGTCCGGGACTAGCGGGAGGGGTGCAAACCCAGTACTTC. Protein sequence: CAISPGLAGGVQTQYF.

CDR3: CASSLDRVSEAFF. DNA of the CDR3: TGTGCCAGCAGCTTGGATAGGGTGAGTGAAGCTTTCTTT. The chain couples TRBV5-6 to TRBJ1-1; D is ambiguous. The germline V gene has CDR1 SGHDT and CDR2 YYEEEE. The CDR3 has 13 amino acids. V dropped 0 bases and J dropped 7 bases, with 10 bases sitting between them.

This clone has just one count. This rearrangement joins TRBV5-1 to TRBJ2-5, with D hard to call. The CDR3 is made up of 13 amino acids. Germline V gene data show CDR1 as SGHRS and CDR2 as YFSETQ. V gave up 4 bases and J gave up 4 bases, with 11 bases separating them. CDR3 amino acids: CASSQLAPETQYF. CDR3 DNA sequence: TGCGCCAGCAGCCAGCTCGCACCAGAGACCCAGTACTTC.

V is TRBV11-2 and J is TRBJ2-7; D might be TRBD1 (7 bases). The germline CDR1 and CDR2 sequences are SGHAT and FQNNGV. Trimming cost V 7 bases and J 3 bases, with 19 bases left between them. The CDR3 sequence is 15 residues long. DNA of the CDR3: TGTGCCAGCACACTTTCTCAGGGGGGCCACTACGAGCAGTACTTC. It codes for CASTLSQGGHYEQYF.

The chain links TRBV7-2 to TRBJ2-7, with 11 bases matching TRBD2. V was clipped by 3 bases and J by 4 bases; unmatched bases: 5. Germline V CDR1 and CDR2: SGHTA, FQGNSA. The CDR3 loop spans 15 amino acids. This CDR3 reads CASSFGTSGAYEQYF. CDR3 coding DNA: TGTGCCAGCAGCTTCGGGACTAGCGGAGCATACGAGCAGTACTTC. The full variable domain, completed using reference TRBV7-2 and TRBJ2-7, is GAGVSQSPSNKVTEKGKDVELRCDPISGHTALYWYRQSLGQGLEFLIYFQGNSAPDKSGLPSDRFSAERTGGSVSTLTIQRTQQEDSAVYLCASSFGTSGAYEQYFGPGTRLTVT.

The V gene is TRBV13, the J gene TRBJ2-7; no firm D call. The V end was cut by 1 base, the J end by 1 base, with 8 bases between. Germline-derived CDR1 and CDR2 are PRHDT and FYEKMQ (reference sequence). The CDR3 length is 14 residues. CDR3 in amino acids: CASSLASLSYEQYF. CDR3 coding DNA: TGTGCCAGCAGCTTAGCCAGTCTTTCCTACGAGCAGTACTTC.

This chain connects TRBV18 to TRBJ1-3; D is unclear. The V gene lost 5 bases and the J gene lost 4 bases, with 12 bases spanning the gap. This CDR3 has 14 residues. The germline V gene encodes CDR1 KGHSH and CDR2 LQKENI. This chain's CDR3 is CASSTPNEGNTIYF. The CDR3 nucleotides read TGTGCCAGCTCAACGCCCAATGAAGGAAACACCATATATTTT.

This chain links TRBV9 with TRBJ2-5; D may match TRBD1 or TRBD2 (5 bases each). The CDR3 sequence is 14 residues long. In germline, CDR1 is SGDLS, CDR2 YYNGEE. V shed 0 bases and J shed 1 base, with 7 bases lying between them. CDR3 region: CASSVAGTQETQYF. The DNA for the CDR3 is TGTGCCAGCAGCGTAGCCGGGACCCAAGAGACCCAGTACTTC.

This clone has a single count. V usage is TRBV5-1 and J usage is TRBJ2-5, with 8 bases identical to TRBD2. V gave up 5 bases and J gave up 0 bases; unmatched junction bases: 9. From germline, CDR1 is SGHRS and CDR2 YFSETQ. This CDR3 comprises 16 residues. The CDR3 spells CASSPGGSGNQETQYF. The CDR3 bases are TGCGCCAGCAGTCCCGGGGGTAGCGGGAACCAAGAGACCCAGTACTTC.

The rearrangement joins TRBV19 to TRBJ1-2; no reliable D call. Trimming removed 1 base from V and 4 bases from J, with 7 bases in between. The germline V gene encodes CDR1 LNHDA and CDR2 SQIVND (reference sequence). This CDR3 region has 13 residues. The CDR3 loop reads CASSIGSSYGYTF. The CDR3 region has the DNA TGTGCCAGTAGTATAGGCAGCAGCTATGGCTACACCTTC.

The chain is built from TRBV25-1 and TRBJ1-3; D uncertain. This CDR3 spans 14 amino acids. Looked up from germline, CDR1 is MGHDK and CDR2 is SYGVNS. V was cut by 3 bases and J by 0 bases, with 6 bases left in between. CDR3 sequence (DNA): TGTGCCAGCAGTGATGAGTCCTCTGGAAACACCATATATTTT. Translating gives CASSDESSGNTIYF.

The chain has TRBV5-4 and TRBJ2-3; 15 bases map to TRBD2. Germline V gene data show CDR1 as SGHNT and CDR2 as YYREEE (reference sequence). The CDR3 sequence is 17 residues long. V gave up 3 bases and J gave up 5 bases; unmatched junction bases: 7. The DNA of the CDR3 is TGTGCCAGCAGCTACATACCGGGACTAGCGGGAGGAGATACGCAGTATTTT. As protein: CASSYIPGLAGGDTQYF.

The V call is TRBV19, the J call TRBJ1-1; D remains ambiguous. The CDR3 runs 13 residues. Trimming shortened V by 4 bases and J by 3 bases, and 9 bases separated the two germline ends. In germline, CDR1 is LNHDA, CDR2 SQIVND (reference sequence). The CDR3 DNA follows: TGTGCCAGTAGTAGGGTCGGGTACACTGAAGCTTTCTTT. Protein sequence: CASSRVGYTEAFF. Combining the CDR3 with reference TRBV19 and TRBJ1-1 gives the whole variable domain DGGITQSPKYLFRKEGQNVTLSCEQNLNHDAMYWYRQDPGQGLRLIYYSQIVNDFQKGDIAEGYSVSREKKESFPLTVTSAQKNPTAFYLCASSRVGYTEAFFGQGTRLTVV.

The rearrangement joins TRBV5-1 to TRBJ2-2, with D unresolved. The CDR3 has 14 amino acids. Trimming took off 0 bases at V and 3 bases at J, with 6 bases between the two ends. Per germline, CDR1 SGHRS and CDR2 YFSETQ. CDR3 bases: TGCGCCAGCAGCTTGGAGGCTCACACCGGGGAGCTGTTTTTT. It specifies CASSLEAHTGELFF.

The J gene is TRBJ1-2, the V gene TRBV10-1; no reliable D call. Trimming took 4 bases from V and 4 from J, leaving 13 bases between them. CDR1 is WNHNN and CDR2 is SYGVQD in the germline V gene (reference sequence). The CDR3 is made up of 14 amino acids. The DNA of the CDR3 is TGCGCCAGCAGTGTGGCTGCCTCCGGCTATGGCTACACCTTC. Protein: CASSVAASGYGYTF.

The rearrangement uses TRBV19 and TRBJ1-5; 8 nucleotides match TRBD1. V dropped 6 bases and J dropped 5; count of bases not matched to a gene: 9. Germline loops: CDR1 LNHDA, CDR2 SQIVND (reference sequence). The length of the CDR3 is 15 residues. This CDR3 is CASRRMTGVDQPQHF. CDR3 coding DNA: TGTGCCAGTAGAAGGATGACAGGGGTGGATCAGCCCCAGCATTTT.

This chain connects TRBV28 to TRBJ2-7; D remains ambiguous. Germline-derived CDR1 and CDR2 are MDHEN and SYDVKM. Deletions cut 7 bases from V and 4 bases from J, with 11 bases between. The CDR3 covers 12 residues. CDR3: CASNLGMYEQYF. CDR3 bases: TGTGCCAGCAATCTAGGGATGTACGAGCAGTACTTC.

The chain combines TRBV9 with TRBJ2-2; D is unresolved. Trimming cost V 0 bases and J 1 base, with 7 bases left between them. Germline assignment: CDR1 SGDLS and CDR2 YYNGEE. CDR3 size: 15 residues. CDR3 DNA sequence: TGTGCCAGCAGCGTAGGTGGGGTGAACACCGGGGAGCTGTTTTTT. This sequence encodes CASSVGGVNTGELFF.

V usage is TRBV2 and J usage is TRBJ1-2; 8 positions agree with TRBD1. Germline V CDR1 and CDR2: SNHLY, FYNNEI. This CDR3 region has 16 residues. V was clipped by 4 bases and J by 7 bases; unmatched bases: 14. CDR3 nucleotides: TGTGCCAGCAGTGGAACTCCCCTCCAGGGGGCAAGTGGCTACACCTTC. It translates to CASSGTPLQGASGYTF.

This clone was observed once. This chain joins TRBV7-6 and TRBJ1-1; no firm D call. Trimming stripped 7 bases from V and 3 bases from J, with 12 bases between. This CDR3 contains 13 residues. CDR1 is SGHVS and CDR2 is FNYEAQ in the germline V gene. CDR3 DNA: TGTGCCAGCACTCCCCCCGGGGACACTGAAGCTTTCTTT. It yields the protein CASTPPGDTEAFF.

The rearrangement links TRBV5-1 to TRBJ2-7; the D call may be TRBD1 or TRBD2 (5 bases each). V lost 0 bases, J lost 5 bases, and 15 bases lay in between. Germline CDR1 is SGHRS and CDR2 is YFSETQ. The CDR3 is 15 residues long. CDR3 residues: CASSLAPGGYNEQYF. In nucleotides, the CDR3 is TGCGCCAGCAGCTTGGCCCCTGGGGGATACAACGAGCAGTACTTC.

The chain employs TRBV29-1 and TRBJ2-5; weak D call: TRBD1 (5 bases). Per germline, CDR1 SQVTM and CDR2 ANQGSEA. This CDR3 is 13 amino acids long. CDR3 coding DNA: TGCAGAGCCCAAACCCAGGGTGGAGAGACCCAGTACTTC. This translates into CRAQTQGGETQYF.

With respect to this clone: One end of the junction does not line up with germline, which may come from a read error. This chain connects TRBV19 to TRBJ2-1, with 9 bases aligning to TRBD2. The CDR3 totals 14 residues. CDR1 and CDR2 (germline): LNHDA, SQIVND (reference sequence). The CDR3: CASSILRGREGPIF. The CDR3 DNA is TGTGCCAGTAGTATCCTCCGGGGGCGGGAGGGCCCAATCTTC.

The chain combines TRBV21-1 with TRBJ1-4; TRBD1, the table's D call, lacks a check against the DNA. TRBV21-1 is a recognized pseudogene. The CDR3 loop spans 19 amino acids. The CDR3 spells CASSKEGETGAAFNEKLFF. The CDR3 bases are TGTGCCAGCAGCAAAGAAGGTGAGACAGGGGCCGCCTTTAATGAAAAACTGTTTTTT.

The CDR3 here is CASSPMETQYF. The CDR3 DNA is TGTGCCAGCTCACCAATGGAGACCCAGTACTTC. The chain employs TRBV18 and TRBJ2-5; D remains ambiguous. CDR1 is KGHSH and CDR2 is LQKENI in the germline V gene. The V gene lost 2 bases and the J gene lost 5 bases, with 3 bases spanning the gap. This CDR3 comprises 11 residues.